This T cell receptor beta chain was recorded in a study of regulatory T cells in long-lasting Graves disease (dated by TCRdb to the early 2020s). About the full investigation: To count as having persistent Graves' disease, a patient had to have received antithyroid drug treatment for over 5 years with TSH receptor autoantibodies remaining persistently positive. On average, persistent Graves' disease patients in the clinical cohort had been on antithyroid drugs for about 9.7 years. The study was conducted in China and was registered as a clinical trial. Persistent Graves' disease patients were compared with newly diagnosed Graves' disease patients by peripheral blood TCR sequencing and RNA sequencing. A total of 33 samples underwent TCR sequencing: about 13 from persistent and some 20 from newly diagnosed Graves' disease patients. The paper as a whole reports these results and caveats: Because the primary lesion, thyroid tissue, could not be accessed, the study looked at peripheral blood alone. TRBV28, TRBJ1-2 and TRBJ2-5 were preferentially used in persistent disease, while TRBV20-1 and TRBJ2-1 were favored in newly diagnosed disease. Lower TCR Shannon entropy and fewer highly expanded clones were observed in persistent Graves' disease patients than in newly diagnosed patients, which suggested clonal expansion. The authors noted that the small sample size was a limitation that may lower accuracy. Patients with persistent disease shared more public clonotypes (under 3,000) than newly diagnosed patients did (more than 900). Only the TCR beta chain was sequenced and analyzed.

On this clonotype: Its specific antigen is unknown. Qualities for individual bases were not recorded, and no much larger clone is one base off.

The meaning of the sample's time point label: persistent/refractory GD, antithyroid drugs over 5 years with positive TRAb. RNA was extracted from PBMCs in TRIzol for both TCR sequencing and RNA sequencing. The diagnosis of Graves' disease followed American Thyroid Association guidelines. Recruitment of patients was carried out at an endocrinology department in Xi'an, China. From each patient, approximately 9 milliliters of peripheral blood was collected into an EDTA anticoagulant tube. Ficoll Paque Plus density gradient separation was used to isolate PBMCs, and no further T cell sorting was performed. An Agilent 2100 Bioanalyzer and agarose gel were used to check RNA quality, while a NanoDrop 2000 measured RNA concentration. Including cysteine and phenylalanine, the CDR3 has 12 amino acids. Here the CDR3 DNA is all that survives: 36 bases in frame from base 1. In the germline V gene (reference sequence), CDR1 corresponds to DFQATT and CDR2 to SNEGSKA. Trimming at the junction amounts to 6 bases on V and 2 bases on J, and the germline ends lie 8 bases apart.

The library was built by means of multiplex PCR. The sequencer listed for this sample is Illumina HiSeq 4000. TCR beta libraries were built with iRepertoire HTBI primers and Arm-PCR amplification of CDR3 regions. Before sequencing, the PCR products underwent gel purification. Turning to the authors' computational methods: Across samples, about 64 TRBV and roughly 15 TRBJ segments were identified and used for gene usage analysis of CDR3 amino acid clonotypes. COPE and FqMerger were used to merge filtered high-quality paired reads into contigs. BLAST was used to align contigs to IMGT TRBV, TRBD and TRBJ reference genes, with CDR3 defined following IMGT. Clonotypes above 0.1% frequency were classified as highly expanded clones. Repertoire diversity was measured by Shannon entropy, and V-J evenness by the Gini coefficient. A clonotype found in more than one individual was treated as public. TCRdb reanalyzed the raw reads on its own, using fastp at Q25 for trimming and MiXCR for clone calling, and kept in-frame beta chains. Duplicate CDR3 protein sequences are folded into a single record with the most common DNA and genes. Here the V and J calls rest on TCRdb's processing, not on the authors' analysis. The sample profile shows more than 650,000 distinct CDR3 sequences; around 30% of them were found once. 40% to 50% of the sample is held by the ten biggest clonotypes.

The sequencing here drew on peripheral blood mononuclear cells (PBMCs), taken when the disease was refractory, from a patient treated with antithyroid drugs. Recombination linked TRBV20-1 to TRBJ2-4; too little of a D gene remains to name it. This sequence originates from a female donor with Graves disease. The CDR3 protein is CSATESKNIQYF. In nucleotides, the sequence is TGCAGTGCCACGGAGTCCAAAAACATTCAGTACTTC.